This TCR beta chain was identified during a study of cytomegalovirus exposure and HLA in healthy donors. Notes on the study in general: Some public TCRs appeared in many individuals, while most sequences were rare.

This CDR3 comprises 15 residues. Germline lookup yields CDR1 SGHTA and CDR2 FQGNSA. The germline V and J ends were trimmed by 8 bases and 3 bases, with 16 bases remaining between them. This PCR relied on a set of 60 Vbeta primers and 13 Jbeta primers. Profiled with immunoSEQ multiplex PCR; TCRdb holds only in-frame clones, not every one. The sample contains some 150,000 clones, roughly 85% of which appear only once. A word on this clone: Its antigen remains unidentified.

Material: PBMCs. The chain couples TRBV7-2 to TRBJ2-2; unclear D gene. This sequence originates from a woman younger than 30 in good health and CMV-seronegative. This CDR3 is CASYVLPPDTGELFF. The CDR3 DNA is TGTGCCAGCTACGTGCTGCCACCAGACACCGGGGAGCTGTTTTTT. Using reference TRBV7-2 and TRBJ2-2 for the parts outside the CDR3, the full variable domain is GAGVSQSPSNKVTEKGKDVELRCDPISGHTALYWYRQSLGQGLEFLIYFQGNSAPDKSGLPSDRFSAERTGGSVSTLTIQRTQQEDSAVYLCASYVLPPDTGELFFGEGSRLTVL.